This paragraph covers one T cell receptor beta chain sequence. Trimming took off 5 bases at V and 4 bases at J, with 16 bases between the two ends. The CDR3 runs 15 residues. Germline values: CDR1 LNHNV, CDR2 YYDKDF (reference sequence). Unique molecular identifiers were incorporated into the prepared TCRbeta library. TCRdb called the PCR reads again in MiXCR, with one record for every CDR3 protein. Of 500,000 or so distinct CDR3 sequences detected, 30% to 35% appear once; the ten largest clones hold 2% to 3%. The data originate from a study of T-cell reconstitution after alpha-beta-depleted transplantation in children.

V gene TRBV15 combines with J gene TRBJ2-3, with D maybe TRBD2 (6 bases). This specimen consisted of PBMCs from the stem cell graft donor, obtained from the stem cell graft. This receptor was identified in a human donor who donated a stem cell graft to a child with aplastic anemia. The CDR3 sequence is CATSRRTTGADTQYF. In nucleotides, the CDR3 is TGTGCCACCAGCCGAAGGACGACGGGGGCAGATACGCAGTATTTT. The variable domain in full, completed from reference TRBV15 and TRBJ2-3, reads DAMVIQNPRYQVTQFGKPVTLSCSQTLNHNVMYWYQQKSSQAPKLLFHYYDKDFNNEADTPDNFQSRRPNTSFCFLDIRSPGLGDTAMYLCATSRRTTGADTQYFGPGTRLTVL.